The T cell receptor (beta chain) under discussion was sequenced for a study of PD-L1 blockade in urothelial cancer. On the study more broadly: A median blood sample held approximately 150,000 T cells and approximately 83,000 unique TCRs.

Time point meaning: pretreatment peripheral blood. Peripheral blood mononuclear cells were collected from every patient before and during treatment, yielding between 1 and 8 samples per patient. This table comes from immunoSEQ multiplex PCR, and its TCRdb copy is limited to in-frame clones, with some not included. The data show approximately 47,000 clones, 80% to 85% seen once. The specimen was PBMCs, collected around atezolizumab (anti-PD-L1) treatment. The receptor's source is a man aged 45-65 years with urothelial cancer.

The CDR3 DNA reads TGTGCCAGCAGCCAAGGGAGGACGTATGGCTACACCTTC. It yields the protein CASSQGRTYGYTF. This chain links TRBV14 with TRBJ1-2; no reliable D call. This CDR3 is built from 13 residues. Per the germline V gene, CDR1 is SGHDN and CDR2 is FVKESK. V was shortened by 1 base and J by 5 bases, with 8 bases between the two germline ends.